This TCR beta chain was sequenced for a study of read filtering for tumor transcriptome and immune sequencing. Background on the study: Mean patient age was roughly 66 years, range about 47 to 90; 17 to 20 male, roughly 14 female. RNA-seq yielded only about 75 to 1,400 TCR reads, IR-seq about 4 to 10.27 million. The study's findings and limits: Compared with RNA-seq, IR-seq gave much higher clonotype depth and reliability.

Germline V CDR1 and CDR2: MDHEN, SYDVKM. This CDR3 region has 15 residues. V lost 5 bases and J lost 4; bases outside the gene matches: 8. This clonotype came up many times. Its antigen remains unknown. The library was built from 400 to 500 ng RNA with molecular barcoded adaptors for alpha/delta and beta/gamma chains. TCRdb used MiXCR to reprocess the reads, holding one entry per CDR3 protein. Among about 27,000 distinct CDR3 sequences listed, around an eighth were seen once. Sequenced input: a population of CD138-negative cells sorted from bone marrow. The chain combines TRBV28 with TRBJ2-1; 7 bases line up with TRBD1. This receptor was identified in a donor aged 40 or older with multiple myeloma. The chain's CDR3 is CASSLTGVRYNEQFF. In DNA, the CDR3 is TGTGCCAGCAGTCTTACAGGGGTGCGATACAATGAGCAGTTCTTC. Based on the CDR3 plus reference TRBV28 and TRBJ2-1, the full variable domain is DVKVTQSSRYLVKRTGEKVFLECVQDMDHENMFWYRQDPGLGLRLIYFSYDVKMKEKGDIPEGYSVSREKKERFSLILESASTNQTSMYLCASSLTGVRYNEQFFGPGTRLTVL.